The 25 T cell receptor beta chains reported below all come from one sample, sequenced in a study of OX40 agonist ivuxolimab in advanced cancers. Sequenced by immunoSEQ multiplex PCR; TCRdb stores in-frame clones only, minus some. The repertoire holds over 85,000 clones, around 85% seen once, with 0.5% to 0.55% in the top ten. Here the sequenced sample was CD4+ or CD8+ T cells sorted from blood, taken in a trial of the OX40 agonist ivuxolimab. These receptors were collected from an adult with an advanced solid tumor such as melanoma, head and neck, liver or kidney cancer.

The V call is TRBV6-1, the J call TRBJ2-6; D call uncertain. Germline-derived CDR1 and CDR2 are MNHNS and SASEGT. Trimming left V 4 bases short and J 0 bases short, with 4 bases between. This CDR3 region has 14 residues. This chain's CDR3 is CASSVRSGANVLTF. The CDR3 nucleotides read TGTGCCAGCAGTGTACGCTCTGGGGCCAACGTCCTGACTTTC.

This chain uses TRBV5-1 with TRBJ1-1; D may be TRBD1 (5 bases). The CDR3 consists of 12 residues. V shed 5 bases and J shed 10 bases, with 15 bases lying between them. Germline lookup yields CDR1 SGHRS and CDR2 YFSETQ. For the CDR3, the DNA is TGCGCCAGCAGAGACCTGACAGAAGCAGCTTTCTTT. It is translated as CASRDLTEAAFF.

The rearrangement links TRBV5-1 to TRBJ1-1; 11 bases agree with TRBD1. The CDR3 extends over 13 amino acids. V was clipped by 6 bases and J by 5 bases; unmatched bases: 3. Germline-derived CDR1 and CDR2 are SGHRS and YFSETQ. The chain's CDR3 is CASKWDRGTEAFF. The CDR3 DNA sequence: TGCGCCAGCAAGTGGGACAGGGGGACTGAAGCTTTCTTT.

The CDR3 DNA is TGTGCCAGCAGTTACTCGGGCAGTAACTATGGCTACACCTTC. It translates to CASSYSGSNYGYTF. The rearrangement links TRBV6-5 to TRBJ1-2; D unresolved. There are 14 residues in the CDR3. V lost 0 bases and J 1 base, leaving 6 bases between the germline ends. The germline CDR1 and CDR2 sequences are MNHEY and SVGAGI.

A word on this clone: The junction and the germline gene differ at one end; a read error may be behind it. The chain links TRBV10-3 to TRBJ2-7; possible D gene TRBD1, 5 bases. The germline V gene encodes CDR1 ENHRY and CDR2 SYGVKD. The CDR3 spans 12 residues. CDR3 protein: CAISPPDSPLTF. CDR3 nucleotides: TGTGCCATCAGTCCCCCCGACAGCCCTCTTACCTTC.

This clone was detected a few times. The V gene is TRBV5-4, the J gene TRBJ2-2, with a weak D call TRBD1 (6 bases). V was cut by 4 bases and J by 7 bases, with 20 bases left in between. Per germline, CDR1 SGHNT and CDR2 YYREEE (reference sequence). The CDR3 has 16 amino acids. In DNA, the CDR3 is TGTGCCAGCAGCGGGTCAGGGGCCTCCCGGAGCGGGGAGCTGTTTTTT. Encoded protein: CASSGSGASRSGELFF.

This chain uses TRBV7-3 with TRBJ2-1; D is perhaps TRBD2 (5 bases). The germline V gene encodes CDR1 SGHTA and CDR2 FQGTGA. The CDR3 extends over 13 amino acids. The germline V and J ends were trimmed by 1 base and 8 bases, with 9 bases remaining between them. Written as DNA, the CDR3 is TGTGCCAGCAGCTTAAGATCGAGGGATGAGCAGTTCTTC. Its protein is CASSLRSRDEQFF.

This chain uses TRBV11-2 with TRBJ1-5, with no clear D. V lost 1 base and J lost 7, with 8 bases in between. The CDR3 spans 13 residues. Germline lookup yields CDR1 SGHAT and CDR2 FQNNGV. The CDR3, as DNA: TGTGCCAGCAGCTTAGGCCGAGGGCAGCCCCAGCATTTT. It is translated as CASSLGRGQPQHF.

DNA for the CDR3: TGTGCCAGCAGCTTACCCGGACTGCCCGAGACCCAGTACTTC. This encodes CASSLPGLPETQYF. This sequence joins TRBV5-4 and TRBJ2-5; a possible D gene is TRBD2 (5 bases). The length of the CDR3 is 14 residues. Germline loops: CDR1 SGHNT, CDR2 YYREEE (reference sequence). V was cut by 2 bases and J by 5 bases, with 13 bases left in between.

The chain recombines TRBV2 with TRBJ1-2, with 8 bases aligning to TRBD1. The ends lost 3 bases at V and 3 bases at J; junction bases unmatched: 6. This CDR3 is 15 amino acids long. Germline V gene sequence: CDR1 SNHLY, CDR2 FYNNEI. CDR3 region: CASSDPGGSDYGYTF. CDR3 nucleotides: TGTGCCAGCAGTGACCCAGGGGGCAGTGACTATGGCTACACCTTC. Full variable domain (missing parts from reference TRBV2 and TRBJ1-2): EPEVTQTPSHQVTQMGQEVILRCVPISNHLYFYWYRQILGQKVEFLVSFYNNEISEKSEIFDDQFSVERPDGSNFTLKIRSTKLEDSAMYFCASSDPGGSDYGYTFGSGTRLTVV.

The chain recombines TRBV28 with TRBJ1-4; D possibly corresponds to TRBD1 (6 bases). Germline CDR1 reads MDHEN; CDR2 reads SYDVKM. V gave up 3 bases and J gave up 4 bases, with 12 bases separating them. The CDR3 runs 15 residues. The CDR3 protein is CASSLLTGGNEKLFF. Here the CDR3 DNA reads TGTGCCAGCAGTTTGCTGACAGGAGGTAATGAAAAACTGTTTTTT.

The chain is built from TRBV28 and TRBJ2-5; D is uncertain. With 6 bases removed from V and 5 bases from J, the gap between germline ends came to 10 bases. The CDR3 has 12 residues. The V gene's germline CDR1 is MDHEN and CDR2 SYDVKM. Here the CDR3 reads CASSQGLETQYF. Written as DNA, the CDR3 is TGTGCCAGCAGCCAAGGATTGGAGACCCAGTACTTC. Together with reference TRBV28 and TRBJ2-5, the CDR3 gives the full variable domain: DVKVTQSSRYLVKRTGEKVFLECVQDMDHENMFWYRQDPGLGLRLIYFSYDVKMKEKGDIPEGYSVSREKKERFSLILESASTNQTSMYLCASSQGLETQYFGPGTRLLVL.

The table lists this clone with a count of one. The rearrangement joins TRBV27 to TRBJ2-1; a weak D match, TRBD2 (7 bases). Trimming removed 0 bases from V and 10 bases from J, with 16 bases in between. This CDR3 contains 15 residues. The V gene's germline CDR1 is MNHEY and CDR2 SMNVEV (reference sequence). CDR3 amino acids: CASSLSFAGAGEQFF. CDR3 in DNA: TGTGCCAGCAGTTTATCTTTTGCGGGGGCTGGGGAGCAGTTCTTC.

The count of this clone is one. This chain uses TRBV10-3 with TRBJ1-1; D call uncertain. The CDR3 consists of 14 residues. Germline assignment: CDR1 ENHRY and CDR2 SYGVKD. V gave up 0 bases and J gave up 6 bases, with 11 bases separating them. In DNA form, the CDR3 reads TGTGCCATCAGTGAGTCGCAGCGTGTGTCTGAAGCTTTCTTT. Residues: CAISESQRVSEAFF.

The rearrangement joins TRBV9 to TRBJ1-3; the D is unclear. The CDR3 has 13 amino acids. Germline CDR1 is SGDLS and CDR2 is YYNGEE. The V end lost 0 bases, the J end lost 7 bases, and 8 bases lay between the germline ends. CDR3 sequence: CASSVAGGNTIYF. The CDR3 coding sequence is TGTGCCAGCAGCGTAGCTGGAGGTAACACCATATATTTT.

This sequence joins TRBV10-3 and TRBJ1-2; perhaps TRBD1 as D (5 bases). Trimming shortened V by 6 bases and J by 3 bases, and 8 bases separated the two germline ends. The germline CDR1 and CDR2 sequences are ENHRY and SYGVKD. The CDR3 contains 12 residues. In DNA, the CDR3 is TGTGCCATCAGCCTGGGGGACTATGGCTACACCTTC. Its translation: CAISLGDYGYTF.

The chain couples TRBV2 to TRBJ1-4, with D tentatively TRBD1 (6 bases). Trimming removed 2 bases at V and 7 bases at J, with 11 bases between. This CDR3 spans 14 amino acids. Germline CDR1 SNHLY, CDR2 FYNNEI. Here the CDR3 reads CASSEPRGGEKLFF. The CDR3, as DNA: TGTGCCAGCAGTGAACCCAGGGGCGGTGAAAAACTGTTTTTT.

The rearrangement joins TRBV18 to TRBJ1-5, with 7 bases that match TRBD1. The germline V gene encodes CDR1 KGHSH and CDR2 LQKENI. The CDR3 extends over 13 amino acids. The J segment lost 12 bases and the V segment lost 4 bases, leaving 9 bases of the junction unmatched. The DNA of the CDR3 is TGTGCCAGCTCACGAACGACAGGGACCTTCCAGCATTTT. Its translation: CASSRTTGTFQHF.

The chain carries TRBV2 and TRBJ2-3; 12 positions match TRBD2. The V gene end was trimmed by 7 bases and the J gene end by 4 bases; junction bases not matched to a gene: 15. Germline assignment: CDR1 SNHLY and CDR2 FYNNEI. The CDR3 runs to 18 residues. The CDR3 DNA is TGTGCCAGCATGGAACTCCTAGCGGGGGGGCCAATTTCAGATACGCAGTATTTT. This translates into CASMELLAGGPISDTQYF. Together with reference TRBV2 and TRBJ2-3, the CDR3 gives the full variable domain: EPEVTQTPSHQVTQMGQEVILRCVPISNHLYFYWYRQILGQKVEFLVSFYNNEISEKSEIFDDQFSVERPDGSNFTLKIRSTKLEDSAMYFCASMELLAGGPISDTQYFGPGTRLTVL.

The chain links TRBV29-1 to TRBJ2-7; D call uncertain. Trimming cost V 5 bases and J 3 bases, with 8 bases left between them. Germline loops: CDR1 SQVTM, CDR2 ANQGSEA. The CDR3 extends over 11 amino acids. The CDR3 here is CSVLLSYEQYF. In nucleotides, the CDR3 is TGCAGCGTTCTGCTCAGCTACGAGCAGTACTTC.

The chain uses TRBV18 and TRBJ1-1; D is undetermined. The CDR3 runs to 15 residues. Between the trimmed V and J ends, which lost 0 bases and 1 base, there was a span of 9 bases. Germline V gene data show CDR1 as KGHSH and CDR2 as LQKENI. This CDR3 reads CASSPPSRTNTEAFF. In DNA, the CDR3 is TGTGCCAGCTCACCACCGAGCAGGACGAACACTGAAGCTTTCTTT.

A remark on this clone: Other DNA sequences in the same sample also yield this CDR3. The chain carries TRBV5-1 and TRBJ2-3; 8 bases match TRBD2. The CDR3 consists of 14 residues. The germline CDR1 and CDR2 sequences are SGHRS and YFSETQ. Unmatched junction bases numbered 3, after V lost 0 bases and J lost 6 bases. The CDR3 DNA reads as TGCGCCAGCAGCTTGGAGCGGGGGACGGATACGCAGTATTTT. It specifies CASSLERGTDTQYF.

V and J are TRBV5-4 and TRBJ1-1; D uncertain. Per germline, CDR1 SGHNT and CDR2 YYREEE (reference sequence). Trimming took 4 bases from V and 1 from J, leaving 11 bases between them. This CDR3 has 14 amino acids. CDR3 DNA: TGTGCCAGCAGCCATAGGACTGAGAACACTGAAGCTTTCTTT. Protein sequence: CASSHRTENTEAFF.

The J gene is TRBJ2-7, the V gene TRBV6-5; D may match TRBD1 or TRBD2 (5 bases each). CDR1 and CDR2 from the germline V gene are MNHEY and SVGAGI. The V and J ends lost 2 bases and 2 bases respectively, with 10 bases between them. CDR3 length: 14 amino acids. The CDR3 DNA reads TGTGCCAGCAGTTACGGTGGGGGAACCTACGAGCAGTACTTC. The encoded protein is CASSYGGGTYEQYF.

The chain has TRBV5-1 and TRBJ2-6, with D possibly being TRBD2 (5 bases). Trimming removed 4 bases from V and 0 bases from J, with 11 bases in between. Looked up from germline, CDR1 is SGHRS and CDR2 is YFSETQ. The length of the CDR3 is 16 residues. Here the CDR3 DNA reads TGCGCCAGCAGCCGGGGAGAGATCTCTGGGGCCAACGTCCTGACTTTC. It codes for CASSRGEISGANVLTF.